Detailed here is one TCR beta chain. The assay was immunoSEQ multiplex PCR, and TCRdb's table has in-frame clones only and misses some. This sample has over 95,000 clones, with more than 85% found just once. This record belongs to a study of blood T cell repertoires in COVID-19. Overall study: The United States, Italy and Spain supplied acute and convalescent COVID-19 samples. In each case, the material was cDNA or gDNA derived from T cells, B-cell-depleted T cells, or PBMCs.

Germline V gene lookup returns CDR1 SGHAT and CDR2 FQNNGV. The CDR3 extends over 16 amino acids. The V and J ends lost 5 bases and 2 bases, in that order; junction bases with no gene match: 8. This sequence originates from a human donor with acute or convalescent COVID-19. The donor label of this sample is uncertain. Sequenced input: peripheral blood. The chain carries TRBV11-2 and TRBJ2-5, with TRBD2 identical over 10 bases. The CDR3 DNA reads TGTGCCAGCAGCGACTCTAGCGGGGGCCCTCAAGAGACCCAGTACTTC. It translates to CASSDSSGGPQETQYF.